Following are 13 T cell receptor beta chains from one sample sequenced in a study of cytomegalovirus exposure and HLA in healthy donors. In the PCR, 60 Vbeta and 13 Jbeta primers were used. Generated by immunoSEQ multiplex PCR, the TCRdb table keeps only in-frame clones and is missing some. The repertoire holds more than 100,000 clones, with about 77% as singletons. The sequencing sample was made of PBMCs. Receptors originate from a middle-aged woman in good health and CMV-seronegative.

CDR3 region: CASSYSRGQNYGYTF. CDR3 bases: TGTGCCAGCAGTTACTCGAGGGGACAGAACTATGGCTACACCTTC. The chain links TRBV6-5 to TRBJ1-2, with 7 bases identical to TRBD1. CDR1 is MNHEY and CDR2 is SVGAGI in the germline V gene. The CDR3 runs 15 residues. V was pared by 0 bases and J by 2 bases, with 3 bases of the junction left unmatched.

The chain is built from TRBV2 and TRBJ1-3; D is perhaps TRBD1 (5 bases). Trimming left V 6 bases short and J 0 bases short, with 21 bases between. CDR3 size: 18 residues. Per the germline V gene, CDR1 is SNHLY and CDR2 is FYNNEI. CDR3 sequence (DNA): TGTGCCAGCAGCCCCCCGGGACTTCTCGCCCTCTCTGGAAACACCATATATTTT. Translated, it gives CASSPPGLLALSGNTIYF.

This clone showed up just a few times. The rearrangement uses TRBV4-3 and TRBJ1-2; D unclear. The CDR3 is 15 amino acids. The ends were cut back, 0 bases at V and 5 bases at J, with 13 bases in the middle. In germline, CDR1 is LGHNA, CDR2 YSLEER. CDR3 nucleotide sequence: TGCGCCAGCAGCCAAGATCCTAACGGGGTATATGGCTACACCTTC. The encoded protein is CASSQDPNGVYGYTF.

The rearrangement uses TRBV9 and TRBJ2-5, with 7 bases aligning to TRBD1. The CDR3 spans 16 residues. With 0 bases clipped from V and 4 bases from J, the junction kept 9 bases outside the gene matches. Germline CDR1 reads SGDLS; CDR2 reads YYNGEE. DNA of the CDR3: TGTGCCAGCAGCGTAGGCCCAGGGGGTTGGGGAGAGACCCAGTACTTC. Translated, it gives CASSVGPGGWGETQYF. The variable domain in full, completed from reference TRBV9 and TRBJ2-5, reads DSGVTQTPKHLITATGQRVTLRCSPRSGDLSVYWYQQSLDQGLQFLIQYYNGEERAKGNILERFSAQQFPDLHSELNLSSLELGDSALYFCASSVGPGGWGETQYFGPGTRLLVL.

The gene calls are TRBV28 and TRBJ1-2; TRBD1 might be the D (6 bases). The V gene's germline CDR1 is MDHEN and CDR2 SYDVKM. The CDR3 runs to 13 residues. V lost 3 bases, J lost 8 bases, and 13 bases lay in between. CDR3 in amino acids: CASSFGGRGGYTF. CDR3 nucleotide sequence: TGTGCCAGCAGTTTCGGGGGGCGAGGAGGCTACACCTTC.

The genes are TRBV5-1 and TRBJ1-1; D gene ambiguous. Trimming left V 4 bases short and J 1 base short, with 11 bases between. Germline values: CDR1 SGHRS, CDR2 YFSETQ. This CDR3 region has 14 residues. The CDR3 DNA follows: TGCGCCAGCAGCCGGGCGGGGAGGAACACTGAAGCTTTCTTT. The encoded protein is CASSRAGRNTEAFF.

The chain links TRBV27 to TRBJ2-5, with D perhaps matching TRBD2 (5 bases). The V end lost 8 bases, the J end lost 5 bases, and 18 bases lay between the germline ends. CDR1 and CDR2 from the germline V gene are MNHEY and SMNVEV (reference sequence). This CDR3 comprises 14 residues. CDR3 in amino acids: CASGGGGSRETQYF. In DNA, the CDR3 is TGTGCCAGCGGAGGCGGAGGTAGTAGGGAGACCCAGTACTTC.

The V gene is TRBV30, the J gene TRBJ2-2; D not certain. Germline CDR1 GTSNPN, CDR2 SVGIG (reference sequence). Between the trimmed V and J ends, which lost 4 bases and 1 base, there was a span of 7 bases. The CDR3 loop spans 13 amino acids. The CDR3 DNA follows: TGTGCCTGGATCCGACAGAACACCGGGGAGCTGTTTTTT. Translating gives CAWIRQNTGELFF.

The chain has TRBV7-6 and TRBJ1-1, with a weak D call TRBD1 (6 bases). V gave up 4 bases and J gave up 4 bases, with 16 bases separating them. CDR1 and CDR2 from the germline V gene are SGHVS and FNYEAQ. This CDR3 has 15 residues. The CDR3 protein is CASSSRGGQGTEAFF. Written as DNA, the CDR3 is TGTGCCAGCAGCTCTAGGGGGGGCCAGGGCACTGAAGCTTTCTTT.

The chain combines TRBV7-9 with TRBJ1-1; D is uncertain. V gave up 1 base and J gave up 10 bases, with 10 bases separating them. Germline V gene data show CDR1 as SEHNR and CDR2 as FQNEAQ (reference sequence). This CDR3 is 12 amino acids long. The CDR3 is CASSLEVRGAFF. The CDR3 coding sequence is TGTGCCAGCAGCTTAGAAGTTCGGGGAGCTTTCTTT.

This clone was found once. The chain links TRBV6-4 to TRBJ2-1; 8 bases match TRBD2. Germline CDR1 reads MRHNA; CDR2 reads SNTAGT. CDR3 length: 15 residues. V was pared by 3 bases and J by 5 bases, with 6 bases of the junction left unmatched. CDR3 coding DNA: TGTGCCAGCAGTGATGGTCCTAGCGGGCACAATGAGCAGTTCTTC. Translated, it gives CASSDGPSGHNEQFF.

This clone appeared once. The V gene is TRBV6-1, the J gene TRBJ1-2; D call uncertain. The V end lost 3 bases, the J end lost 4 bases, and 9 bases lay between the germline ends. The CDR3 is 13 amino acids. CDR1 and CDR2 from the germline V gene are MNHNS and SASEGT. CDR3 nucleotide sequence: TGTGCCAGCAGTGAGACGGGGTTCTATGGCTACACCTTC. It specifies CASSETGFYGYTF.

This sequence joins TRBV5-1 and TRBJ2-5, with 7 bases lining up with TRBD1. CDR3 length equals 14 residues. V trimming: 3 bases; J trimming: 2 bases; junction bases outside the gene matches: 4. CDR1 SGHRS and CDR2 YFSETQ come from the germline V gene. This CDR3 is CASSSGQKQETQYF. In nucleotides, the CDR3 is TGCGCCAGCAGCTCGGGACAGAAGCAAGAGACCCAGTACTTC.